A selection of T cell receptor beta chains follows, all from one sample in a study of blood T cells in healthy people across ages. TCRdb re-called the 5' RACE reads through MiXCR, storing one row per CDR3 protein. In the table there are fewer than 1,000,000 distinct CDR3 sequences, roughly 44% of which are singletons. The material sequenced was blood. The receptors were gathered from a man aged 55 to 69 in good health. CDR3s include the opening cysteine and the closing phenylalanine or tryptophan. A D gene is named only where the DNA matches it firmly. Not all rows give a size; the values are once, few, many and, for expanded clones, a class.

>NA|NA|TRBV5-8|TRBJ2-5
CASSEEGPGSRVQETQYF
TGTGCCAGCAGCGAGGAAGGTCCAGGGTCGAGAGTACAAGAGACCCAGTACTTC
>NA|NA|TRBV27|TRBJ1-2
CASSLAGALGGYTF
TGTGCCAGCAGTTTAGCTGGGGCCTTAGGGGGCTACACCTTC
>TRBD1|NA|TRBV27|TRBJ1-2
CTSRTGFYGYTF
TGTACCAGCAGGACAGGGTTCTATGGCTACACCTTC
>NA|few|TRBV20-1|TRBJ2-7
CSAVRPPSSYEQYF
TGCAGTGCCGTAAGACCCCCAAGCTCCTACGAGCAGTACTTC
>NA|NA|TRBV12-3/TRBV12-4|TRBJ1-5
CASSFQSNQPQHF
TGTGCTAGCAGTTTTCAGAGCAATCAGCCCCAGCATTTT
>NA|NA|TRBV12-3/TRBV12-4|TRBJ1-1
CASRTTDRNTEAFF
TGTGCCAGCAGGACAACCGACAGGAACACTGAAGCTTTCTTT
>TRBD1|NA|TRBV5-1|TRBJ2-1
CASSPGGTGYYKEQFF
TGCGCCAGCAGCCCGGGCGGGACAGGGTACTACAAGGAGCAGTTCTTC
>NA|NA|TRBV4-3|TRBJ1-2
CASSQDTGPYGYTF
TGCGCCAGCAGCCAAGATACAGGACCCTATGGCTACACCTTC
>NA|NA|TRBV30|TRBJ1-2
CAWENPGPKGYTF
TGTGCCTGGGAAAACCCAGGGCCTAAGGGCTACACCTTC
>TRBD2|NA|TRBV3-1|TRBJ2-7
CASSLLQPGLAGSYEQYF
TGTGCCAGCAGCCTGCTGCAACCGGGACTAGCGGGGTCCTACGAGCAGTACTTC
>TRBD1|few|TRBV27|TRBJ1-5
CASSPGTGLSNQPQHF
TGTGCCAGCAGTCCCGGGACAGGGCTTAGCAATCAGCCCCAGCATTTT
>NA|few|TRBV12-3/TRBV12-4|TRBJ2-3
CASSLIAGPPSTDTQYF
TGTGCCAGCAGTTTAATTGCGGGGCCACCTAGCACAGATACGCAGTATTTT
>TRBD1|NA|TRBV29-1|TRBJ2-5
CSVEPQGGETQYF
TGCAGCGTTGAACCACAGGGGGGAGAGACCCAGTACTTC
>NA|NA|TRBV20-1|TRBJ2-7
CSAPYRERGGAIAREQYF
TGCAGTGCTCCCTACCGAGAGAGAGGGGGAGCTATAGCCCGCGAGCAGTACTTC
>NA|NA|TRBV5-1|TRBJ2-5
CASSWVPGGEETQYF
TGCGCCAGCAGCTGGGTTCCGGGGGGCGAAGAGACCCAGTACTTC
>NA|NA|TRBV5-4|TRBJ2-1
CASSPGTPVSYNGQFF
TGTGCCAGCAGCCCCGGGACACCAGTTTCCTACAATGGGCAGTTCTTC
>NA|NA|TRBV11-2|TRBJ2-7
CASSLFPGQLSYEQYF
TGTGCCAGCAGCTTATTCCCAGGGCAACTCTCCTACGAGCAGTACTTC
>NA|NA|TRBV29-1|TRBJ1-5
CSVEEKARTGNQPQHF
TGCAGCGTTGAAGAAAAAGCTCGAACGGGCAATCAGCCCCAGCATTTT
>TRBD1|NA|TRBV30|TRBJ1-2
CAWRGDRVPNYGYTF
TGTGCCTGGAGGGGAGACAGGGTCCCCAACTATGGCTACACCTTC
>TRBD1|NA|TRBV28|TRBJ1-2
CASSWGQPLYGYTF
TGTGCCAGTAGTTGGGGACAGCCACTCTATGGCTACACCTTC
>TRBD1|few|TRBV13|TRBJ1-2
CASSPRTGGATNYGYTF
TGTGCCAGCAGCCCCCGGACAGGGGGTGCCACTAACTATGGCTACACCTTC
>TRBD1|few|TRBV11-2|TRBJ2-1
CASSLIQGVYNEQFF
TGTGCCAGCAGCCTCATCCAGGGGGTTTACAATGAGCAGTTCTTC
>NA|NA|TRBV14|TRBJ2-2
CASSQEKPRKAGELFF
TGTGCCAGCAGCCAAGAGAAGCCCCGGAAGGCCGGGGAGCTGTTTTTT
>TRBD2|NA|TRBV20-1|TRBJ2-3
CSAPTGLAGGPDTQYF
TGCAGTGCTCCAACCGGACTAGCGGGGGGCCCAGATACGCAGTATTTT
>TRBD2|many|TRBV7-2|TRBJ2-5
CASSWGLAAQETQYF
TGTGCCAGCAGCTGGGGACTAGCGGCACAAGAGACCCAGTACTTC
>NA|NA|TRBV7-8|TRBJ2-5
CASSSGSPYQETQYF
TGTGCCAGCAGCTCCGGGTCACCGTACCAAGAGACCCAGTACTTC
>TRBD2|NA|TRBV9|TRBJ2-1
CASSPSGGSNEQFF
TGTGCCAGCAGCCCTAGCGGGGGGTCGAATGAGCAGTTCTTC
>TRBD1|few|TRBV7-9|TRBJ2-5
CASSLVGQPETQYF
TGTGCCAGCAGCTTAGTGGGACAGCCAGAGACCCAGTACTTC
>NA|NA|TRBV15|TRBJ1-5
CATSRDGQYQPQHF
TGTGCCACCAGCAGAGATGGACAGTATCAGCCCCAGCATTTT
>NA|few|TRBV3-1|TRBJ1-3
CASSQPVSGNTIYF
TGTGCCAGCAGTCAGCCGGTCTCTGGAAACACCATATATTTT
>TRBD2|NA|TRBV4-2|TRBJ2-3
CASTKIRTGGRLGLAGAGDTQYF
TGTGCCAGCACCAAGATCCGGACAGGGGGCCGTCTTGGACTAGCGGGGGCCGGAGATACGCAGTATTTT
>NA|once|TRBV6-2/TRBV6-3|TRBJ1-5
CASSYRGQFGNQPQHF
TGTGCCAGCAGTTACAGGGGTCAGTTCGGCAATCAGCCCCAGCATTTT
>TRBD2|NA|TRBV20-1|TRBJ2-1
CSARLLAGEGYNEQFF
TGCAGTGCTAGATTACTAGCGGGTGAGGGTTACAATGAGCAGTTCTTC
>NA|NA|TRBV21-1|TRBJ2-7
CASSKVPRGGSSEDEQYF
TGTGCCAGCAGCAAAGTTCCTCGGGGAGGATCCTCCGAAGACGAGCAGTACTTC
>TRBD2|NA|TRBV4-3|TRBJ2-3
CASSQRASGGPDTQYF
TGCGCCAGCAGCCAAAGGGCTAGCGGGGGCCCAGATACGCAGTATTTT
>TRBD1|NA|TRBV6-2/TRBV6-3|TRBJ1-6
CASRPRPGQADPPLHF
TGTGCCAGCAGGCCTCGACCGGGACAGGCGGATCCACCCCTCCACTTT
>NA|NA|TRBV3-1|TRBJ1-5
CASSRGGGNQPQHF
TGTGCCAGCAGTAGGGGAGGGGGCAATCAGCCCCAGCATTTT
>TRBD1|NA|TRBV5-1|TRBJ1-4
CASSLDPGQVYEKLFF
TGCGCCAGCAGCCTTGACCCGGGACAGGTGTATGAAAAACTGTTTTTT
>NA|NA|TRBV30|TRBJ1-2
CAWKPGPNYGYTF
TGTGCCTGGAAGCCGGGCCCTAACTATGGCTACACCTTC
>NA|few|TRBV6-6|TRBJ2-7
CASSLEGAGVPSYEQYF
TGTGCCAGCAGTCTAGAAGGGGCAGGGGTCCCTTCCTACGAGCAGTACTTC
>NA|few|TRBV29-1|TRBJ2-1
CSVARGRTYNEQFF
TGCAGCGTTGCCCGAGGGCGGACCTACAATGAGCAGTTCTTC
>NA|few|TRBV7-8|TRBJ2-5
CASSLDPGQETQYF
TGTGCCAGCAGCTTAGATCCAGGGCAAGAGACCCAGTACTTC
>NA|few|TRBV4-1|TRBJ1-6
CASSQDPLGQYSPLHF
TGCGCCAGCAGCCAAGACCCCCTCGGGCAGTATTCACCCCTCCACTTT
>NA|NA|TRBV6-6|TRBJ1-2
CASSYPDGDYGYTF
TGTGCCAGCAGTTACCCCGACGGCGACTATGGCTACACCTTC
>TRBD2|NA|TRBV5-1|TRBJ2-7
CASSPRTSGAIYEQYF
TGCGCCAGCAGCCCACGGACTAGCGGGGCCATCTACGAGCAGTACTTC
>TRBD2|few|TRBV7-9|TRBJ2-1
CASTYGPGGEQFF
TGTGCCAGCACTTATGGTCCGGGAGGTGAGCAGTTCTTC